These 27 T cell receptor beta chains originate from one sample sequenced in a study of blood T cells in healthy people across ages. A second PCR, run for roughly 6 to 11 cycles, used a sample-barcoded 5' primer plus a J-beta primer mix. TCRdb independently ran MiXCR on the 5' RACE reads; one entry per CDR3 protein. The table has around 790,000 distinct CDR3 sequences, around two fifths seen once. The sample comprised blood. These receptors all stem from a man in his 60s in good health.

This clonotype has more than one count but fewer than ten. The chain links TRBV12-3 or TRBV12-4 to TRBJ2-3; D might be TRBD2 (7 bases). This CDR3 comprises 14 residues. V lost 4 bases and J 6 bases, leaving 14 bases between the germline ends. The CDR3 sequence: CASSSPGGPDTQYF. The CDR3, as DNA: TGTGCCAGCAGTTCTCCGGGGGGCCCGGATACGCAGTATTTT.

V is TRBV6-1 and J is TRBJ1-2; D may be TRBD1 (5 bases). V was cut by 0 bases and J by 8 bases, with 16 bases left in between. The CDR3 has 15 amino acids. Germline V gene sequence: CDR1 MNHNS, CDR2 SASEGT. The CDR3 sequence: CASSEATALVGGYTF. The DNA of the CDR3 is TGTGCCAGCAGTGAAGCGACAGCGCTAGTGGGCGGCTACACCTTC.

The CDR3 here is CAINRGGEQYF. The CDR3 coding sequence is TGTGCCATCAACAGGGGTGGAGAGCAGTACTTC. The genes are TRBV6-1 and TRBJ2-7; 7 positions match TRBD1. J lost 7 bases, V lost 10 bases, and 7 bases had no gene match. The CDR3 runs 11 residues. The germline V gene encodes CDR1 MNHNS and CDR2 SASEGT.

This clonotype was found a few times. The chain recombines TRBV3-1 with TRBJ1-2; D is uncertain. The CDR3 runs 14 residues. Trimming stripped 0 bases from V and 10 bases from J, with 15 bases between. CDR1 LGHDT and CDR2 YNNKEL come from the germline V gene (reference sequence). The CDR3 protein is CASSQEGVREAYTF. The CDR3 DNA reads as TGTGCCAGCAGCCAAGAGGGAGTCCGGGAAGCCTACACCTTC.

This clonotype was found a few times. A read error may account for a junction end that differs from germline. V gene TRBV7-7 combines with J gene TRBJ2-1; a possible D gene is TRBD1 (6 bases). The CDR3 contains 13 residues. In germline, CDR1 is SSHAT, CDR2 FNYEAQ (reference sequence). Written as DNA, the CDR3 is TGTGCTAGCAGCTTAGAAAGGGGGAATGAGCAGTTCTTC. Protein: CASSLERGNEQFF.

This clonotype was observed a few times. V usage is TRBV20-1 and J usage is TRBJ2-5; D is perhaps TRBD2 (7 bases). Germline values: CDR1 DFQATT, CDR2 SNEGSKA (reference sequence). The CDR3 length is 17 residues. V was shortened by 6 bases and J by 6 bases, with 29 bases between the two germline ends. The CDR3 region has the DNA TGCAGTGCCGAACCGAGGGGTTTAGGGGGGGGCTTGAAGACCCAGTACTTC. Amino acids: CSAEPRGLGGGLKTQYF.

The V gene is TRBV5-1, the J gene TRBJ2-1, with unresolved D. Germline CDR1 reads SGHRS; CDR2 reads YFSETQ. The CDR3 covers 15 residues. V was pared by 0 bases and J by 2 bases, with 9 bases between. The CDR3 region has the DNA TGCGCCAGCAGCTTGGACGCCAGGACCTACAATGAGCAGTTCTTC. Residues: CASSLDARTYNEQFF.

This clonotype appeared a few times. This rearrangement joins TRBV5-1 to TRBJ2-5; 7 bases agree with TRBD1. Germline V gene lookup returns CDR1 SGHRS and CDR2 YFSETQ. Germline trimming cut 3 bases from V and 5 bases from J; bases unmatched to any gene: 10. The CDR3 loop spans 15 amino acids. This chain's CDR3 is CASSSPGQKPETQYF. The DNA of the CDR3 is TGCGCCAGCAGCTCGCCGGGACAGAAACCGGAGACCCAGTACTTC. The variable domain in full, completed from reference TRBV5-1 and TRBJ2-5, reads KAGVTQTPRYLIKTRGQQVTLSCSPISGHRSVSWYQQTPGQGLQFLFEYFSETQRNKGNFPGRFSGRQFSNSRSEMNVSTLELGDSALYLCASSSPGQKPETQYFGPGTRLLVL.

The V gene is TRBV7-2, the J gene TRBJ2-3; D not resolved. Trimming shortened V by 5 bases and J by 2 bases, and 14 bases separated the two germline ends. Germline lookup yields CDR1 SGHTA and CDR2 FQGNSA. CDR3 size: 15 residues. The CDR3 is CASSAQKVPTDTQYF. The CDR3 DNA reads TGTGCCAGCAGCGCTCAAAAAGTCCCCACAGATACGCAGTATTTT.

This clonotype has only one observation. Written as DNA, the CDR3 is TGTGCCAGCAGCCCCACACGGGATGAGCAGTACTTC. Encoded protein: CASSPTRDEQYF. The chain has TRBV6-6 and TRBJ2-4, with D maybe TRBD2 (5 bases). Trimming took 6 bases from V and 13 from J, leaving 16 bases between them. This CDR3 contains 12 residues. Germline V gene sequence: CDR1 MNHNY, CDR2 SVGAGI (reference sequence).

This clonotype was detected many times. This CDR3 is CASSESGTVAKNIQYF. The CDR3 coding sequence is TGTGCCAGCAGTGAATCAGGGACCGTAGCCAAAAACATTCAGTACTTC. This chain links TRBV25-1 with TRBJ2-4; tentatively, D is TRBD1 or TRBD2 (5 bases each). Germline V gene sequence: CDR1 MGHDK, CDR2 SYGVNS. The CDR3 length is 16 residues. The germline V and J ends were trimmed by 1 base and 0 bases, with 10 bases remaining between them. The variable domain in full, completed from reference TRBV25-1 and TRBJ2-4, reads EADIYQTPRYLVIGTGKKITLECSQTMGHDKMYWYQQDPGMELHLIHYSYGVNSTEKGDLSSESTVSRIRTEHFPLTLESARPSHTSQYLCASSESGTVAKNIQYFGAGTRLSVL.

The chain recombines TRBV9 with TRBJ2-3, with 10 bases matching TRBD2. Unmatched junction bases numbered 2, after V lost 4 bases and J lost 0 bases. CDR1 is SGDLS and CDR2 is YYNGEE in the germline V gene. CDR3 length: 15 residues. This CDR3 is CASSISGGSTDTQYF. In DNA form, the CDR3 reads TGTGCCAGCAGCATTAGCGGGGGGAGCACAGATACGCAGTATTTT.

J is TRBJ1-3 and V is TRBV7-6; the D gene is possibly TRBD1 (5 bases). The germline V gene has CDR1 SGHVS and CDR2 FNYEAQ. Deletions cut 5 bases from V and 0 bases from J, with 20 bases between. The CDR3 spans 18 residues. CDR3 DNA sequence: TGTGCCAGCAGCCATGCAAGCTTCCGGGACCTCTCTGGAAACACCATATATTTT. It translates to CASSHASFRDLSGNTIYF.

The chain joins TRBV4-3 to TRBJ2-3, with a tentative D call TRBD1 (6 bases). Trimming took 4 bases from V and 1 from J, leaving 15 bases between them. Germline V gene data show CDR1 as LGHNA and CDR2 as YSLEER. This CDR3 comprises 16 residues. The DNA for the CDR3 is TGCGCCAGCAGCCGCCACCAGGGGCGAGGCACAGATACGCAGTATTTT. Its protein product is CASSRHQGRGTDTQYF.

The CDR3 DNA is TGTGCCAGCAGCCAAGTGGGCCAGGGACAAAACACCGGGGAGCTGTTTTTT. Residues: CASSQVGQGQNTGELFF. V gene TRBV3-1 combines with J gene TRBJ2-2, with a tentative D call TRBD1 (6 bases). The length of the CDR3 is 17 residues. CDR1 is LGHDT, CDR2 YNNKEL, per germline (reference sequence). With 1 base removed from V and 2 bases from J, the gap between germline ends came to 14 bases.

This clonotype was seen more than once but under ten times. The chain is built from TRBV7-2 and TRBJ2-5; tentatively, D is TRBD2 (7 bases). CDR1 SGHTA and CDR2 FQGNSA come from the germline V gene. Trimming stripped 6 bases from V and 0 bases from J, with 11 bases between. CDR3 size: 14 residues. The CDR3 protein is CASSRGGYQETQYF. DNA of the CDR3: TGTGCCAGCAGTAGGGGGGGCTACCAAGAGACCCAGTACTTC.

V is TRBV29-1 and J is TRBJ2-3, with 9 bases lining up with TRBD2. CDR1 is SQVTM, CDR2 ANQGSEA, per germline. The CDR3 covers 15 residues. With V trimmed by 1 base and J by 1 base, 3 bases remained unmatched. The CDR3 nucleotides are TGCAGCGTTGAAGCCCCTAGCGGGGGCACAGATACGCAGTATTTT. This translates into CSVEAPSGGTDTQYF.

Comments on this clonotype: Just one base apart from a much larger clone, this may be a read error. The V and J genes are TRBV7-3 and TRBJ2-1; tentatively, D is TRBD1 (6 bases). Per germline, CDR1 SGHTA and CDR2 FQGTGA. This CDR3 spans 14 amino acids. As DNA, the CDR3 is TGTGCCAGCAGCTTAGGGATGGGGGACAAGGAGCAGTTCTTC. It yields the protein CASSLGMGDKEQFF.

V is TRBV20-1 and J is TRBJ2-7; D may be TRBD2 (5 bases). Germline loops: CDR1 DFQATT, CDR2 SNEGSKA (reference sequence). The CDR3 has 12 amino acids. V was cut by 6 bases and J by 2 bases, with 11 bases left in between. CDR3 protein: CSARFGAYEQYF. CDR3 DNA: TGCAGTGCCAGGTTCGGGGCCTACGAGCAGTACTTC.

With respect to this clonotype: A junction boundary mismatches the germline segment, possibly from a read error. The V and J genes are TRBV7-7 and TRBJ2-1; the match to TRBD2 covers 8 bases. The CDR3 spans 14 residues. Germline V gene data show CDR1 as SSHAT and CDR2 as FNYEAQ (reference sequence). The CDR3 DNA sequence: TGTGCTAGCAGCCCCGGAGGGACTAGCAATGAGCAGTTCTTC. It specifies CASSPGGTSNEQFF.

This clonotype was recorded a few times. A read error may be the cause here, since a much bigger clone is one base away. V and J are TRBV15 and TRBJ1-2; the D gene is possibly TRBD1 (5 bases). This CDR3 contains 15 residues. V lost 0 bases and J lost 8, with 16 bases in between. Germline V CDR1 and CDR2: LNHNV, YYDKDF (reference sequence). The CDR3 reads CATSRECGATGGYTF. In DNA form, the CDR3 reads TGTGCCACCAGCAGAGAATGCGGGGCGACCGGAGGCTACACCTTC.

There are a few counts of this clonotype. The DNA for the CDR3 is TGTGCCAGCAGCCGGGGACAGGGGGACTATGGCTACACCTTC. Protein: CASSRGQGDYGYTF. This rearrangement joins TRBV6-6 to TRBJ1-2, with TRBD1 identical over 11 bases. The trim removed 6 bases at V and 3 bases at J, leaving 3 bases unmatched. The CDR3 totals 14 residues. Looked up from germline, CDR1 is MNHNY and CDR2 is SVGAGI (reference sequence).

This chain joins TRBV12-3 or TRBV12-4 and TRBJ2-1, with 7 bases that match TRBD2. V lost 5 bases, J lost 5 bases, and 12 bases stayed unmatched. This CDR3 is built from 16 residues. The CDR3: CASSTQGAGVDNEQFF. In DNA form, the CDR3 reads TGTGCCAGCAGTACCCAAGGGGCGGGAGTAGACAATGAGCAGTTCTTC.

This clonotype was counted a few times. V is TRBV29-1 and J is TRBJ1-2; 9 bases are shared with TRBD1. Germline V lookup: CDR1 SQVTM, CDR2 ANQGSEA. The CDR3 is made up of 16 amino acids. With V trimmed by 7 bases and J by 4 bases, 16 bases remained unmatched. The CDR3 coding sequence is TGCAGCGCCGTGATGGCAACAGGGGGCGATCTCTATGGCTACACCTTC. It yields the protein CSAVMATGGDLYGYTF.

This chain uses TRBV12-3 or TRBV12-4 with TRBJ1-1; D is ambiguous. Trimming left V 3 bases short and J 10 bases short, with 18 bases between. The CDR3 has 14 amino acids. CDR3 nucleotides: TGTGCCAGCAGTTTTCGAGGAGTACCCACCGCAGCTTTCTTT. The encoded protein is CASSFRGVPTAAFF.

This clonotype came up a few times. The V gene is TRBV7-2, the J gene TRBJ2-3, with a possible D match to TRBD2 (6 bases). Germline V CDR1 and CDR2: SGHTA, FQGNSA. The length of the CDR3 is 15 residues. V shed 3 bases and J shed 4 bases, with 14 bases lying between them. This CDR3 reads CASSLTRLEADTQYF. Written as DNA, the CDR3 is TGTGCCAGCAGCTTGACAAGACTAGAAGCAGATACGCAGTATTTT.

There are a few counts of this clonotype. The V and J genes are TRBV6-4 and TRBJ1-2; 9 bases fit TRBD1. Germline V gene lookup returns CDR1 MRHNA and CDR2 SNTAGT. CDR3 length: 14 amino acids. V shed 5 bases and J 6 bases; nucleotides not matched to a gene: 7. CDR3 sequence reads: CASSPRQGVDGYTF. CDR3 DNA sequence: TGTGCCAGCAGTCCTCGACAGGGGGTGGATGGCTACACCTTC.